This TCR beta chain was recorded in a study of graft-versus-host responses after intestinal transplantation. Overall study context: Induction with anti-thymocyte globulin, then tacrolimus and steroids for roughly 3 years, was given to all recipients. Overall study results and limits: GvH clones turned up in recipient marrow; some had shown up first in ileum or blood. Allografts of one patient group, those with graft-donor T cell macrochimerism, had high graft-versus-host to host-versus-graft clonal ratios. Early post-transplant HvG declines were associated with peak circulating GvH clone levels.

Germline V lookup: CDR1 SGHTA, CDR2 FQGTGA. This CDR3 comprises 15 residues. Libraries were prepared by immunoSEQ multiplex PCR; TCRdb keeps only in-frame clonotypes and omits some of them. The sample consists of about 110,000 clones, roughly 86% of them appearing once. Comments on this clone: Its target is unknown. The junction departs from germline at one end; a sequencing error may be responsible.

The sample in question was unstimulated CD4+ T cells sorted from spleen or lymph node cells, obtained before transplant. The chain is built from TRBV7-3 and TRBJ2-1; 11 bases align to TRBD1. This receptor was obtained from a human donor who was the organ donor for an intestinal transplant. Here the CDR3 reads CASSFDGTGGNGQFF. In DNA, the CDR3 is TGTGCCAGCAGCTTTGATGGGACAGGGGGTAATGGGCAGTTCTTC.